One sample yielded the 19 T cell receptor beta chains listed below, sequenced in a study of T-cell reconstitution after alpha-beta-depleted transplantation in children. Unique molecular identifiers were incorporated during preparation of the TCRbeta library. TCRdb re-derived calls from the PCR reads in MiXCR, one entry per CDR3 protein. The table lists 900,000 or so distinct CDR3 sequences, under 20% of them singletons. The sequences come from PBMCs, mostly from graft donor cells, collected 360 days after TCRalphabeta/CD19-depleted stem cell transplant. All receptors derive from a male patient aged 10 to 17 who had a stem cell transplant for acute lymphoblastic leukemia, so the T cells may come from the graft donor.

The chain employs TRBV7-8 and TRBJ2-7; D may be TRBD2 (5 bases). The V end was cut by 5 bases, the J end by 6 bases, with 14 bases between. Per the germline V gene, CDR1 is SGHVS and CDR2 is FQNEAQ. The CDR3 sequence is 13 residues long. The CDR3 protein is CASSVRLAREQYF. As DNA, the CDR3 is TGTGCCAGCAGCGTCAGGCTAGCCCGCGAGCAGTACTTC.

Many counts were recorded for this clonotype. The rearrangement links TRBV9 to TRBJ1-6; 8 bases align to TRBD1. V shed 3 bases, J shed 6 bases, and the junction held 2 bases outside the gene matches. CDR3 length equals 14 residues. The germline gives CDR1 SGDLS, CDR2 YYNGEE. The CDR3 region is CASSGRGPNSPLHF. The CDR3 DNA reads TGTGCCAGCAGCGGCAGGGGGCCTAATTCACCCCTCCACTTT.

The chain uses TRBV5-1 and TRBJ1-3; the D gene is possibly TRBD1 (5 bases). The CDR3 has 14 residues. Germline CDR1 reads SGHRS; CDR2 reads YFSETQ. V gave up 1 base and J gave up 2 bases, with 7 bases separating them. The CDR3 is CASSLTDTGNTIYF. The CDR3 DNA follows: TGCGCCAGCAGCTTGACGGACACTGGAAACACCATATATTTT.

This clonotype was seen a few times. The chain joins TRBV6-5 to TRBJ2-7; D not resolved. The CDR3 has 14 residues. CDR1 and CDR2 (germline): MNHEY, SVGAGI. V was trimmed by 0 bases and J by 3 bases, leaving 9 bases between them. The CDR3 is CASSYSELYYEQYF. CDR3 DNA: TGTGCCAGCAGTTACTCGGAGCTTTACTACGAGCAGTACTTC.

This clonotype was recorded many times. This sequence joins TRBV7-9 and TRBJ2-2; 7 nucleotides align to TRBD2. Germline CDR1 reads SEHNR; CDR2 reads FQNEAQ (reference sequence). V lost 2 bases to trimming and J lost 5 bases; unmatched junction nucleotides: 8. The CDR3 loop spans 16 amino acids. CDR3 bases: TGTGCCAGCAGCTTACTTGCGGGAGTCGGTACCGGGGAGCTGTTTTTT. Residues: CASSLLAGVGTGELFF.

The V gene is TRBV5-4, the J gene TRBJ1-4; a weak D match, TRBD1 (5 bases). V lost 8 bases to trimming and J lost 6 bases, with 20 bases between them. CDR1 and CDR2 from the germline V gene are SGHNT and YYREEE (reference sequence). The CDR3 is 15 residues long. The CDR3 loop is CASRIWGGADEKLFF. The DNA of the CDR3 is TGTGCCAGTAGAATATGGGGAGGGGCCGATGAAAAACTGTTTTTT.

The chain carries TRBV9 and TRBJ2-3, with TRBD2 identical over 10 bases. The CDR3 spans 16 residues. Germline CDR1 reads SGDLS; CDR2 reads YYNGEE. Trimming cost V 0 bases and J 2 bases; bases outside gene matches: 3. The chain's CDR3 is CASSVALAGSTDTQYF. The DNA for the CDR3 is TGTGCCAGCAGCGTAGCACTAGCGGGATCCACAGATACGCAGTATTTT. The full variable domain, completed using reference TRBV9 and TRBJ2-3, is DSGVTQTPKHLITATGQRVTLRCSPRSGDLSVYWYQQSLDQGLQFLIQYYNGEERAKGNILERFSAQQFPDLHSELNLSSLELGDSALYFCASSVALAGSTDTQYFGPGTRLTVL.

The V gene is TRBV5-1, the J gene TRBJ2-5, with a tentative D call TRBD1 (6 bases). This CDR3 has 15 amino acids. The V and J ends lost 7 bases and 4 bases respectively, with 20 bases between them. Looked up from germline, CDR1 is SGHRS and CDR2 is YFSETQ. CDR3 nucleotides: TGCGCCAGCGGATCAGGGGATTTAGAGAGAGAGACCCAGTACTTC. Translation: CASGSGDLERETQYF.

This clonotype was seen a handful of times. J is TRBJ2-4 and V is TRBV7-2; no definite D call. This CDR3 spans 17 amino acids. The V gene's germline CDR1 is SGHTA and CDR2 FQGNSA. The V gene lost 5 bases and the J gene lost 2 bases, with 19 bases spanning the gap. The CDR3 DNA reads TGTGCCAGCAGCAACCCACTAAGAGGCGTAACCAAAAACATTCAGTACTTC. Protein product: CASSNPLRGVTKNIQYF.

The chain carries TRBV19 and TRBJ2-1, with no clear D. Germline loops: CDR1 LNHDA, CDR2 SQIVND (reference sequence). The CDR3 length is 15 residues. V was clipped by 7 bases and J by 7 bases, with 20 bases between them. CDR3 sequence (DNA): TGTGCCAGTATAGGTGGCTTGGGAAGGAATAATGAGCAGTTCTTC. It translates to CASIGGLGRNNEQFF.

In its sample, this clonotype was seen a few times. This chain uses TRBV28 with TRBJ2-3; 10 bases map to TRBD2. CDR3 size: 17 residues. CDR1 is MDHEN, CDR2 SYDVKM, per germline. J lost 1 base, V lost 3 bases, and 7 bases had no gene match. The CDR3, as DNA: TGTGCCAGCAGTTTTCAGCTAGCGGGAGTGGGCACAGATACGCAGTATTTT. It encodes CASSFQLAGVGTDTQYF. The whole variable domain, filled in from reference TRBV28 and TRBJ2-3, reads DVKVTQSSRYLVKRTGEKVFLECVQDMDHENMFWYRQDPGLGLRLIYFSYDVKMKEKGDIPEGYSVSREKKERFSLILESASTNQTSMYLCASSFQLAGVGTDTQYFGPGTRLTVL.

This chain's CDR3 is CSVPGPPNTYEQYF. CDR3 DNA: TGCAGTGTCCCGGGGCCCCCCAACACCTACGAGCAGTACTTC. The chain couples TRBV20-1 to TRBJ2-7, with D perhaps being TRBD1 or TRBD2 (5 bases each). There are 14 residues in the CDR3. Looked up from germline, CDR1 is DFQATT and CDR2 is SNEGSKA (reference sequence). The germline V and J ends were trimmed by 7 bases and 2 bases, with 18 bases remaining between them.

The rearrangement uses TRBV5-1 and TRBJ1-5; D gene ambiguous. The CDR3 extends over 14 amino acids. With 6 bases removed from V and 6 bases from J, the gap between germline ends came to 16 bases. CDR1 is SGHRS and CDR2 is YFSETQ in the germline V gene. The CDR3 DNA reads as TGCGCCAGCACCCGGTGGGCAGGAGGTCAGCCCCAGCATTTT. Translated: CASTRWAGGQPQHF.

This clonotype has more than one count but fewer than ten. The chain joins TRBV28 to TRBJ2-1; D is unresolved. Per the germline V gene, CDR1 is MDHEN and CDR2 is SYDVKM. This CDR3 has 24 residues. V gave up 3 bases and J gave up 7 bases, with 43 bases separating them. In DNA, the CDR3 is TGTGCCAGCAGTTTTTGGTTGACTCGGCGACCCGGAGAAAGGGCCGCTACGAGGATAAATGAGCAGTTCTTC. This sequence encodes CASSFWLTRRPGERAATRINEQFF.

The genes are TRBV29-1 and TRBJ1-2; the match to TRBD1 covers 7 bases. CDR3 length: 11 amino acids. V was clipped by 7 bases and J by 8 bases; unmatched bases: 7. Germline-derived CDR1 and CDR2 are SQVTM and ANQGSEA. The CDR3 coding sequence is TGCAGCGCCGGGACAGTGTGGGGCTACACCTTC. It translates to CSAGTVWGYTF.

The CDR3 region is CASSRDHRSTDTQYF. The CDR3 nucleotides read TGTGCCAGCTCACGGGACCACCGCTCCACAGATACGCAGTATTTT. The chain is built from TRBV18 and TRBJ2-3; TRBD1 or TRBD2 may be the D gene (5 bases each). Between the trimmed V and J ends, which lost 4 bases and 2 bases, there was a span of 13 bases. Germline lookup yields CDR1 KGHSH and CDR2 LQKENI. The CDR3 runs 15 residues.

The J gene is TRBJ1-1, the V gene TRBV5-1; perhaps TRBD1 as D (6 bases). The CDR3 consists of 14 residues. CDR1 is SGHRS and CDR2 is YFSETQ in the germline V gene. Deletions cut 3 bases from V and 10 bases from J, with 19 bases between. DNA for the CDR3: TGCGCCAGCAGCTGGCTTTGGGGGCCGGTGAGAGCTTTCTTT. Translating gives CASSWLWGPVRAFF.

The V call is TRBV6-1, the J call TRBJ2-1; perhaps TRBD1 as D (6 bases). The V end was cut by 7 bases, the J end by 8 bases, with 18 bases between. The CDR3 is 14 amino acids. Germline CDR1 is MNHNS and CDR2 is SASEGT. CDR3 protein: CASTPPGQRHEQFF. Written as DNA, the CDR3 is TGTGCCAGCACTCCACCCGGACAGAGACATGAGCAGTTCTTC.

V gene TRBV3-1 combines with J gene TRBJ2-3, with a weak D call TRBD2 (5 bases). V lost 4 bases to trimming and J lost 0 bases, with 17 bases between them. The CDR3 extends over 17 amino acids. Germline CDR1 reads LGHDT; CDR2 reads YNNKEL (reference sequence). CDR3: CASSRGFRTGSTDTQYF. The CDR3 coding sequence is TGTGCCAGCAGCCGGGGATTCAGGACTGGTAGCACAGATACGCAGTATTTT.